Here is one T cell receptor beta chain with its context. Sequenced by immunoSEQ multiplex PCR; TCRdb stores in-frame clones only, minus some. The data hold around 48,000 clones, with about 92% observed a single time. The sample belongs to a study of T cell changes during pregnancy in multiple sclerosis. This clonotype was obtained from a female donor with multiple sclerosis, enrolled in a pregnancy study. The source material was CD4+ T cells from peripheral blood mononuclear cells, sampled in the third trimester of pregnancy.

The chain's CDR3 is CASSATGTSYEQYF. The DNA of the CDR3 is TGTGCCAGCAGCGCCACCGGGACATCCTACGAGCAGTACTTC. The rearrangement uses TRBV25-1 and TRBJ2-7; a weak D match, TRBD1 (6 bases). Germline loops: CDR1 MGHDK, CDR2 SYGVNS. This CDR3 comprises 14 residues. The V gene lost 6 bases and the J gene lost 1 base, with 13 bases spanning the gap.